Below are 20 T cell receptor beta chains sequenced from a single sample in a study of blood T cell repertoires in COVID-19. The data were produced by immunoSEQ multiplex PCR, yet TCRdb's version contains in-frame clones alone and is incomplete. Of tens of thousands of clones in the sample, 88% are singletons; the top ten hold just over 9.5%. The sequencing sample was made of peripheral blood. These receptor sequences come from a man in his fifties with active COVID-19.

The J gene is TRBJ2-7, the V gene TRBV7-8; TRBD2 aligns across 14 bases. This CDR3 contains 16 residues. Trimming took 3 bases from V and 10 from J; bases not matched to a gene: 11. Germline CDR1 SGHVS, CDR2 FQNEAQ. Here the CDR3 DNA reads TGTGCCAGCAGCTTGCGACTAGCGGGAGGGATTCGGGAACAGTACTTC. Encoded protein: CASSLRLAGGIREQYF.

CDR3 residues: CASSLIGSGTDTQYF. DNA of the CDR3: TGTGCCAGCAGCTTAATCGGTAGCGGCACAGATACGCAGTATTTT. The genes are TRBV7-8 and TRBJ2-3; a weak D match, TRBD2 (5 bases). Trimming removed 2 bases from V and 1 base from J, with 10 bases in between. Germline V gene sequence: CDR1 SGHVS, CDR2 FQNEAQ. CDR3 length: 15 residues.

This sequence joins TRBV7-2 and TRBJ1-2; D unresolved. V lost 1 base and J 3 bases, leaving 9 bases between the germline ends. Germline CDR1 is SGHTA and CDR2 is FQGNSA. This CDR3 contains 14 residues. The CDR3 region has the DNA TGTGCCAGCAGCTTAGACGGGGAATACTATGGCTACACCTTC. Protein: CASSLDGEYYGYTF. Together with reference TRBV7-2 and TRBJ1-2, the CDR3 gives the full variable domain: GAGVSQSPSNKVTEKGKDVELRCDPISGHTALYWYRQSLGQGLEFLIYFQGNSAPDKSGLPSDRFSAERTGGSVSTLTIQRTQQEDSAVYLCASSLDGEYYGYTFGSGTRLTVV.

This chain joins TRBV4-2 and TRBJ2-5; 8 bases are shared with TRBD2. Trimming cost V 4 bases and J 1 base; bases outside gene matches: 5. This CDR3 is 15 amino acids long. Germline lookup yields CDR1 LGHNA and CDR2 YNFKEQ. CDR3 sequence: CASSRASGSQETQYF. CDR3 coding DNA: TGTGCCAGCAGCCGAGCTAGCGGGTCCCAAGAGACCCAGTACTTC.

The chain couples TRBV7-2 to TRBJ2-1; TRBD1 aligns across 8 bases. J gave up 8 bases and V 1 base, and 7 bases lay outside the gene matches. CDR1 SGHTA and CDR2 FQGNSA come from the germline V gene. The CDR3 loop spans 15 amino acids. CDR3 sequence (DNA): TGTGCCAGCAGCTTAGGATGGACAGGGTTCGATGAGCAGTTCTTC. This sequence encodes CASSLGWTGFDEQFF.

The chain carries TRBV3-1 (or the pseudogene TRBV3-2) and TRBJ2-5; maybe TRBD2 (6 bases). The CDR3 loop spans 15 amino acids. CDR1 is LGHDT and CDR2 is YNNKEL in the germline V gene (reference sequence). V lost 0 bases, J lost 5 bases, and 13 bases lay in between. The CDR3 is CASSQDPGAGETQYF. Written as DNA, the CDR3 is TGTGCCAGCAGCCAAGACCCCGGGGCGGGGGAGACCCAGTACTTC.

The gene calls are TRBV5-4 and TRBJ2-2; 11 nucleotides align to TRBD2. The CDR3 is 16 amino acids. The germline gives CDR1 SGHNT, CDR2 YYREEE (reference sequence). The V gene end was trimmed by 4 bases and the J gene end by 1 base; junction bases not matched to a gene: 3. CDR3 in DNA: TGTGCCAGCAGCCTGGGACTAGCGGAGAACACCGGGGAGCTGTTTTTT. This gives the protein CASSLGLAENTGELFF.

The chain recombines TRBV3-1 (or the pseudogene TRBV3-2) with TRBJ2-5; weak D call: TRBD2 (5 bases). Germline V CDR1 and CDR2: LGHDT, YNNKEL (reference sequence). The CDR3 length is 13 residues. V lost 4 bases to trimming and J lost 5 bases, with 11 bases between them. CDR3 DNA: TGTGCCAGCAGCCTGAGGAGGAGGGAGACCCAGTACTTC. It codes for CASSLRRRETQYF.

V usage is TRBV27 and J usage is TRBJ2-1; D possibly corresponds to TRBD2 (5 bases). Germline V CDR1 and CDR2: MNHEY, SMNVEV (reference sequence). V shed 5 bases and J shed 2 bases, with 16 bases lying between them. The CDR3 is 16 residues long. The DNA for the CDR3 is TGTGCCAGCAGTCCGGGGAGAGGGAAGCCCTACAATGAGCAGTTCTTC. This translates into CASSPGRGKPYNEQFF.

The chain recombines TRBV24-1 with TRBJ2-3; 8 bases line up with TRBD2. V dropped 6 bases and J dropped 2; count of bases not matched to a gene: 6. Germline assignment: CDR1 KGHDR and CDR2 SFDVKD. This CDR3 has 15 residues. The DNA of the CDR3 is TGTGCCACCAGTCCCCCGGGAGGGGCCACAGATACGCAGTATTTT. This codes for CATSPPGGATDTQYF.

The chain combines TRBV7-9 with TRBJ2-7; 7 bases agree with TRBD2. V was pared by 0 bases and J by 3 bases, with 5 bases of the junction left unmatched. Germline V lookup: CDR1 SEHNR, CDR2 FQNEAQ (reference sequence). This CDR3 is built from 15 residues. The CDR3 region is CASSLAAGDNYEQYF. The CDR3 region has the DNA TGTGCCAGCAGCTTAGCGGCGGGGGATAACTACGAGCAGTACTTC.

For this clone: Different DNA sequences within this sample yield the same CDR3. The chain links TRBV18 to TRBJ2-5, with 7 bases identical to TRBD1. J lost 1 base, V lost 2 bases, and 4 bases had no gene match. Germline V gene data show CDR1 as KGHSH and CDR2 as LQKENI. This CDR3 has 15 residues. CDR3 residues: CASSPSGTAQETQYF. The DNA for the CDR3 is TGTGCCAGCTCACCATCCGGGACAGCCCAAGAGACCCAGTACTTC.

The V call is TRBV7-3, the J call TRBJ2-1; 9 bases agree with TRBD1. This CDR3 is built from 12 residues. J gave up 8 bases and V 5 bases, and 1 base lay outside the gene matches. Germline V gene lookup returns CDR1 SGHTA and CDR2 FQGTGA. CDR3 DNA: TGTGCCAGCAGCGACAGGGGGGATGAGCAGTTCTTC. This translates into CASSDRGDEQFF.

The chain carries TRBV5-1 and TRBJ2-3; 11 bases agree with TRBD2. V gave up 3 bases and J gave up 2 bases; unmatched junction bases: 11. The CDR3 covers 18 residues. Germline loops: CDR1 SGHRS, CDR2 YFSETQ. The chain's CDR3 is CASSYYRTSGSNTDTQYF. DNA for the CDR3: TGCGCCAGCAGCTATTACCGTACTAGCGGGAGTAACACAGATACGCAGTATTTT.

J is TRBJ2-7 and V is TRBV7-8; TRBD2 aligns across 7 bases. Germline CDR1 is SGHVS and CDR2 is FQNEAQ. After removal of 8 bases from V and 0 bases from J, the junction contained 7 bases not matched to a gene. CDR3 length: 14 amino acids. In nucleotides, the CDR3 is TGTGCCAGCGAAAGCGGGATTGACTCCTACGAGCAGTACTTC. This translates into CASESGIDSYEQYF.

This chain links TRBV5-1 with TRBJ2-3; perhaps TRBD1 as D (5 bases). Germline CDR1 and CDR2: SGHRS and YFSETQ. Trimming stripped 5 bases from V and 6 bases from J, with 13 bases between. There are 13 residues in the CDR3. CDR3 amino acids: CASRGQDSDTQYF. CDR3 DNA sequence: TGCGCCAGCAGGGGGCAGGATTCGGATACGCAGTATTTT.

This sequence joins TRBV19 and TRBJ2-1; 10 nucleotides line up with TRBD1. Germline assignment: CDR1 LNHDA and CDR2 SQIVND (reference sequence). This CDR3 comprises 17 residues. The V segment lost 6 bases and the J segment 1 base; nucleotides outside the gene matches: 9. Written as DNA, the CDR3 is TGTGCCAGTAGCTCAATACCGGGACAGGGGTCCTACAATGAGCAGTTCTTC. Its translation is CASSSIPGQGSYNEQFF.

The chain combines TRBV6-5 with TRBJ2-7; 9 bases fit TRBD2. The CDR3 contains 15 residues. Germline values: CDR1 MNHEY, CDR2 SVGAGI. Unmatched junction bases numbered 11, after V lost 8 bases and J lost 3 bases. CDR3 sequence reads: CASGVSSGILYEQYF. The CDR3 region has the DNA TGTGCCAGCGGAGTCTCTAGCGGGATCCTCTACGAGCAGTACTTC.

The chain recombines TRBV6-5 with TRBJ2-3, with D unresolved. The CDR3 loop spans 13 amino acids. Trimming cost V 11 bases and J 0 bases, with 12 bases left between them. CDR1 MNHEY and CDR2 SVGAGI come from the germline V gene. In DNA, the CDR3 is TGTGCCGCCAGCAGGCCTAGCACAGATACGCAGTATTTT. This translates into CAASRPSTDTQYF.

The chain couples TRBV6-5 to TRBJ1-2; no firm D call. Germline V gene lookup returns CDR1 MNHEY and CDR2 SVGAGI. This CDR3 comprises 14 residues. The ends were cut back, 5 bases at V and 4 bases at J, with 14 bases in the middle. CDR3 region: CASSKVAGSYGYTF. The CDR3 nucleotides read TGTGCCAGCAGTAAGGTAGCGGGGAGCTATGGCTACACCTTC.